Detailed here is one T cell receptor (beta chain). CDR1 LGHDT and CDR2 YNNKEL come from the germline V gene (reference sequence). The CDR3 runs to 14 residues. The ends were cut back, 1 base at V and 5 bases at J, with 11 bases in the middle. Authors' methods: Reference gene primers were amplified, and this amplification served to estimate nucleated cell counts. Profiling relied on immunoSEQ multiplex PCR, and the TCRdb table lists in-frame clones only, not all of them. Clonal size and the V and J genes are those of that table, whereas D and trimming came from the DNA. There are around 340,000 clones in the sample; approximately 89% occur only once, and 3% to 4.5% lies in the top ten. Enrolled during active infection, Seattle patients were then followed longitudinally. The data were obtained in a study of blood T cell repertoires in COVID-19. Study in general: Acute and convalescent COVID-19 samples came from the United States, Italy and Spain. From T cells, B-cell-depleted T cells, or PBMCs came the material, which was cDNA or gDNA.

V gene TRBV3-1 (or the pseudogene TRBV3-2) combines with J gene TRBJ2-5, with D perhaps TRBD1 (5 bases). This receptor was obtained from a woman aged 55 to 70 with COVID-19, enrolled during active disease. Sequenced material: peripheral blood. CDR3 sequence: CASSQGGHRETQYF. The CDR3 bases are TGTGCCAGCAGCCAAGGAGGACATAGGGAGACCCAGTACTTC.